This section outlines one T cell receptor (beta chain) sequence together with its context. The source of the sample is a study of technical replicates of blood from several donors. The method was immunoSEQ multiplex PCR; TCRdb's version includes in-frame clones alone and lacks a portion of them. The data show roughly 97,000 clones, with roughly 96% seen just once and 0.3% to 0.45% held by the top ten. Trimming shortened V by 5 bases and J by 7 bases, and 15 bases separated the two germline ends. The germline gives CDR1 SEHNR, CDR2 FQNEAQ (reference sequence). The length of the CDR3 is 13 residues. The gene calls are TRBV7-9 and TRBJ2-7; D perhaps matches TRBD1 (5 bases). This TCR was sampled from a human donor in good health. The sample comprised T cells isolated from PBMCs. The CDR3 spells CASSKTGSGEQYF. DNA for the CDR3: TGTGCCAGCAGCAAAACGGGTTCAGGGGAGCAGTACTTC.